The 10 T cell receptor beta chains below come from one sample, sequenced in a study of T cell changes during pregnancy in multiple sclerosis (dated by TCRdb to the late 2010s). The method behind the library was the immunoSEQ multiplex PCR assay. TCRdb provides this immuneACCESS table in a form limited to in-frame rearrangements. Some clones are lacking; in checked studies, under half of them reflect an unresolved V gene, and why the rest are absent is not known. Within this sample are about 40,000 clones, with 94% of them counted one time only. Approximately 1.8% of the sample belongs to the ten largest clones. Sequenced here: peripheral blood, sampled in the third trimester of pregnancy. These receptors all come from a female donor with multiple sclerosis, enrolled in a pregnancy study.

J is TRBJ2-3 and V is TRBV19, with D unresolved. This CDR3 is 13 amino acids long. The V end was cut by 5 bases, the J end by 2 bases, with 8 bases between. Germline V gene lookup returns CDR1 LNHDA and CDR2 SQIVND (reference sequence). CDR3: CASSPSFTDTQYF. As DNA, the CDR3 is TGTGCCAGTAGTCCTAGTTTCACAGATACGCAGTATTTT.

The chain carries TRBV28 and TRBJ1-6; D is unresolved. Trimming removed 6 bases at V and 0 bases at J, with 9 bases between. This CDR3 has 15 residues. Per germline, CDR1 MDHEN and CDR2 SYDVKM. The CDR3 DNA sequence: TGTGCCAGCAGGATAGGGAGCTCCTATAATTCACCCCTCCACTTT. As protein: CASRIGSSYNSPLHF.

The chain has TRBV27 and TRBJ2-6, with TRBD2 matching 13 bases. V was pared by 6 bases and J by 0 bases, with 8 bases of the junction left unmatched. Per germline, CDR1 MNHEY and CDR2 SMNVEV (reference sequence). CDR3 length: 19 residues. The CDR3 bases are TGTGCCAGCAGGGGACTAGCGGGAACTCTAAGCTCTGGGGCCAACGTCCTGACTTTC. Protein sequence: CASRGLAGTLSSGANVLTF.

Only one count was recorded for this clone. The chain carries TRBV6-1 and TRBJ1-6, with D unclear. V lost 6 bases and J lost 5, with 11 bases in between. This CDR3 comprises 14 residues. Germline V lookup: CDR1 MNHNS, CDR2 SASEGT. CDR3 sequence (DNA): TGTGCCAGCAGCCGGTTGGAGCATAATTCACCCCTCCACTTT. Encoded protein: CASSRLEHNSPLHF.

The CDR3 protein is CASSILTGGYAGELFF. The CDR3 nucleotides are TGTGCCAGTAGTATATTAACAGGGGGGTATGCCGGGGAGCTGTTTTTT. The rearrangement uses TRBV19 and TRBJ2-2, with 8 bases identical to TRBD1. CDR1 and CDR2 from the germline V gene are LNHDA and SQIVND (reference sequence). The CDR3 length is 16 residues. With 2 bases clipped from V and 6 bases from J, the junction kept 8 bases outside the gene matches.

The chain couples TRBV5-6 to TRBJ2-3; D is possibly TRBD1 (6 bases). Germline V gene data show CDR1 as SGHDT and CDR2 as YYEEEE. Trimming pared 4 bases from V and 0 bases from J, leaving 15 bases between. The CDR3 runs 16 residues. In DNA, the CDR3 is TGTGCCAGCAGCCTGCCGGGACAACAAAGCACAGATACGCAGTATTTT. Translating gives CASSLPGQQSTDTQYF.

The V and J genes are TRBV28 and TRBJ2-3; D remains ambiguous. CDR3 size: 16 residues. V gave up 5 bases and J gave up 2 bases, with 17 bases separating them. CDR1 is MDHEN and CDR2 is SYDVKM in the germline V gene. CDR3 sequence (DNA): TGTGCCAGCAGTCCACGGCTAGGATTTGACACAGATACGCAGTATTTT. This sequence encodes CASSPRLGFDTDTQYF.

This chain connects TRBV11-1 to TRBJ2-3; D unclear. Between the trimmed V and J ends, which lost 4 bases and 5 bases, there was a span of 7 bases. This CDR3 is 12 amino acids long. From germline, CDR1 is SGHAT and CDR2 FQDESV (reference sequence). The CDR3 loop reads CASSSRLDTQYF. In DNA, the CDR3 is TGTGCCAGCAGCTCTAGACTAGATACGCAGTATTTT.

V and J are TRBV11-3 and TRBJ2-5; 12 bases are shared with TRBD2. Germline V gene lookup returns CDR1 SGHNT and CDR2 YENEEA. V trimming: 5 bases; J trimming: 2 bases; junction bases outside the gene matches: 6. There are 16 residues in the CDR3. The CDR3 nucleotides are TGTGCCAGCAGCGGTCGACTAGCGGGGGCTCAAGAGACCCAGTACTTC. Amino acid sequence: CASSGRLAGAQETQYF.

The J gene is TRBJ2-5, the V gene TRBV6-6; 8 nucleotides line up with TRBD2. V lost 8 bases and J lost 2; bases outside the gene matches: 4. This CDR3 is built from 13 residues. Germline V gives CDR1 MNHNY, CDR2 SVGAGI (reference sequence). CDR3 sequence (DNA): TGTGCCAGCCGGGCGGGGGGACAAGAGACCCAGTACTTC. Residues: CASRAGGQETQYF.